This T cell receptor (beta chain) was identified during a study of radiation and T cells in renal cell carcinoma. As for the study in general: Nephrectomy followed 15 Gy stereotactic body radiation by 4 weeks.

The sample's time point: blood 2 weeks post-SBRT. Treatment described: 15 Gy SBRT to primary tumor, nephrectomy 4 weeks later. The patient's renal cell carcinoma had clear cell pathology. Whole-study findings and limits: Top tumor clonotypes rose in blood 2 weeks post-radiation, then contracted.

The repertoire was sequenced with immunoSEQ multiplex PCR; TCRdb's copy has only in-frame clones and lacks some. This sample yields about 49,000 clones, of which approximately 80% are seen a single time; around 30% belongs to the top ten. V lost 1 base, J lost 1 base, and 4 bases lay in between. This CDR3 region has 14 residues. CDR1 is SEHNR and CDR2 is FQNEAQ in the germline V gene (reference sequence). This clone was counted only a few times. Its antigen is as yet unknown. Sequenced here: blood, sampled from a patient whose treatment included radiotherapy and nephrectomy. This chain joins TRBV7-9 and TRBJ2-2; D is ambiguous. This sequence originates from a woman between 70 and 85 years old with renal cell carcinoma. This CDR3 reads CASSLVKNTGELFF. CDR3 bases: TGTGCCAGCAGCTTAGTCAAGAACACCGGGGAGCTGTTTTTT.